This T cell receptor beta chain was identified in a study of cytomegalovirus exposure and HLA in healthy donors. Study-level findings and limits: It was reported that TCR beta sequences correctly inferred the HLA-A and HLA-B alleles for most subjects. Later analysis reportedly placed an Asian-associated ancestry cluster below the roughly 700-donor mean in N-insertions. Cytomegalovirus status, reportedly, was diagnosed with high specificity and sensitivity by the classifier.

13 Jbeta primers and 60 Vbeta primers were used for the PCR. In the authors' workflow: Roughly 76 million unique TCR beta chains, some 9.9 million of them shared, were counted by a later analysis. Produced via immunoSEQ multiplex PCR; TCRdb's table is partial and in-frame only. V, J and clone size are those of that table, while D and trimming were read from the DNA. This sample has around 98,000 clones; 55% to 80% occur once, and the top ten carry 1.2%. Turning to this clone: Antigen unknown.

The CDR3 sequence is 20 residues long. CDR1 and CDR2 (germline): LGHNA, YNFKEQ. J gave up 4 bases and V 3 bases, and 16 bases lay outside the gene matches. The sequence was obtained from a female donor in good health and CMV-seronegative. J is TRBJ2-1 and V is TRBV4-2; 12 nucleotides align to TRBD2. Material for sequencing was PBMCs. CDR3 in DNA: TGTGCCAGCAGCCACCGACCAAGCCTAGCGGGAGGGCCGGGTTACAATGAGCAGTTCTTC. It codes for CASSHRPSLAGGPGYNEQFF.